This TCR beta chain derives from a study of blood T cell repertoires in COVID-19. Background on the study: Samples came from the United States, Italy and Spain, spanning acute and convalescent COVID-19.

This clone came up a few times. Germline assignment: CDR1 GTSNPN and CDR2 SVGIG (reference sequence). V lost 0 bases and J 1 base, leaving 12 bases between the germline ends. This CDR3 is 15 amino acids long. Under the authors' procedure: Reference gene primers were amplified, and this amplification served to estimate nucleated cell counts. The protocol was immunoSEQ multiplex PCR, while the TCRdb copy is restricted to in-frame clones and leaves out a portion. V and J calls plus clone size are reproduced from that table; the DNA served to infer D and trimming. The sample comprises around 190,000 clones, about 83% of which are singletons, and roughly 5.9% rests with the top ten.

This TCR came from a middle-aged man with acute COVID-19. V gene TRBV30 combines with J gene TRBJ1-2; D unresolved. Material for sequencing was PBMCs or T cells enriched from blood (not recorded which). DNA of the CDR3: TGTGCCTGGAGTGTAGCTGGAGCTCTTAACTATGGCTACACCTTC. Residues: CAWSVAGALNYGYTF.